A single T cell receptor beta chain is shown here with its context. The V gene lost 1 base and the J gene lost 7 bases, with 7 bases spanning the gap. Germline CDR1 LGHDT, CDR2 YNNKEL (reference sequence). The CDR3 is 12 amino acids. The record originates from a study of blood T cell repertoires in COVID-19. Libraries were prepared by immunoSEQ multiplex PCR; TCRdb keeps only in-frame clonotypes and omits some of them. The data show about 210,000 clones, with 70% to 90% seen just once and 0.95% held by the top ten. Those enrolled in Seattle joined during active infection and were followed longitudinally afterward.

The TCR sequence derives from a man aged 55 to 70 with COVID-19, enrolled during active disease. The sequenced sample consisted of peripheral blood. V gene TRBV3-1 (or the pseudogene TRBV3-2) combines with J gene TRBJ1-2; D is ambiguous. CDR3 sequence (DNA): TGTGCCAGCAGCCAAGTGAGCGGTGGCTACACCTTC. Protein product: CASSQVSGGYTF.